One sample yielded the 28 T cell receptor beta chains listed below, sequenced in a study of blood T cell repertoires in COVID-19. Repertoires were generated with immunoSEQ multiplex PCR, while TCRdb's copy carries only in-frame clones and drops some. The sample includes about 84,000 clones, approximately 78% seen only once; the top ten take less than 20%. Sequenced material: peripheral blood. Receptors were obtained from a woman aged 80 or over with acute or convalescent COVID-19.

This chain links TRBV4-1 with TRBJ1-1; TRBD1 agrees at 9 bases. CDR1 and CDR2 from the germline V gene are MGHRA and YSYEKL. CDR3 length: 16 amino acids. V lost 6 bases, J lost 6 bases, and 14 bases stayed unmatched. The CDR3 region is CASRGNSGQGTPEAFF. CDR3 bases: TGCGCCAGCAGAGGAAATTCAGGACAGGGGACCCCTGAAGCTTTCTTT.

This chain uses TRBV19 with TRBJ2-2, with 12 nucleotides matching TRBD2. V gave up 1 base and J gave up 5 bases; unmatched junction bases: 8. This CDR3 has 18 amino acids. Germline CDR1 LNHDA, CDR2 SQIVND (reference sequence). The CDR3 coding sequence is TGTGCCAGTAGTATAGGTCTAGCGGGGGGGACCCTGACCGGGGAGCTGTTTTTT. This translates into CASSIGLAGGTLTGELFF.

V is TRBV30 and J is TRBJ1-2; the D gene is possibly TRBD1 (6 bases). CDR1 and CDR2 (germline): GTSNPN, SVGIG (reference sequence). V lost 0 bases and J 4 bases, leaving 18 bases between the germline ends. The length of the CDR3 is 16 residues. DNA for the CDR3: TGTGCCTGGAGTGTACGAAGAGGGGGAGTTAGCTATGGCTACACCTTC. Amino acid sequence: CAWSVRRGGVSYGYTF.

This rearrangement joins TRBV6-2 or TRBV6-3 to TRBJ1-5, with TRBD1 identical over 10 bases. The CDR3 covers 15 residues. With V trimmed by 5 bases and J by 3 bases, 4 bases remained unmatched. Looked up from germline, CDR1 is MNHEY and CDR2 is SVGEGT. The CDR3 here is CASSTGQGVNQPQHF. CDR3 in DNA: TGTGCCAGCAGTACAGGACAGGGGGTCAATCAGCCCCAGCATTTT.

The chain couples TRBV25-1 to TRBJ1-2; no clear D. CDR1 is MGHDK and CDR2 is SYGVNS in the germline V gene. V gave up 8 bases and J gave up 6 bases, with 13 bases separating them. CDR3 size: 12 residues. CDR3 nucleotides: TGTGCCAGCCATAGGGAGGGCAATGGCTACACCTTC. Amino acid sequence: CASHREGNGYTF.

This clone was observed once. This chain links TRBV3-1 (or the pseudogene TRBV3-2) with TRBJ1-1; D possibly corresponds to TRBD1 (6 bases). The germline V and J ends were trimmed by 1 base and 10 bases, with 19 bases remaining between them. Germline V lookup: CDR1 LGHDT, CDR2 YNNKEL (reference sequence). This CDR3 region has 15 residues. CDR3 in DNA: TGTGCCAGCAGCCAAGGGACAGACTTAACTAAAAGAGCTTTCTTT. Translated, it gives CASSQGTDLTKRAFF.

The chain couples TRBV7-2 to TRBJ2-7, with 8 nucleotides matching TRBD1. V lost 6 bases and J lost 5; bases outside the gene matches: 9. The germline gives CDR1 SGHTA, CDR2 FQGNSA. The CDR3 contains 14 residues. Here the CDR3 DNA reads TGTGCCAGCAGACCCGACAGGGGAATCCACGAGCAGTACTTC. Translated, it gives CASRPDRGIHEQYF.

The chain couples TRBV19 to TRBJ1-6; D is possibly TRBD1 (6 bases). Germline values: CDR1 LNHDA, CDR2 SQIVND (reference sequence). Trimming cost V 7 bases and J 6 bases, with 19 bases left between them. The CDR3 sequence is 16 residues long. The CDR3 DNA reads as TGTGCCAGTAACACCTTCCCCCAGGGGCGTAATTCACCCCTCCACTTT. The encoded protein is CASNTFPQGRNSPLHF.

The rearrangement joins TRBV18 to TRBJ1-1; 8 bases are a match to TRBD1. V shed 3 bases and J 0 bases; nucleotides not matched to a gene: 3. In germline, CDR1 is KGHSH, CDR2 LQKENI. The CDR3 consists of 15 residues. CDR3 sequence: CASSPRQGMNTEAFF. The CDR3 bases are TGTGCCAGCTCACCCCGACAGGGGATGAACACTGAAGCTTTCTTT.

V is TRBV27 and J is TRBJ1-6; a possible D gene is TRBD1 (5 bases). CDR3 length: 14 residues. Trimming took off 10 bases at V and 7 bases at J, with 17 bases between the two ends. Per germline, CDR1 MNHEY and CDR2 SMNVEV (reference sequence). The DNA of the CDR3 is TGTGCCACCCAGGGTTGGACCGCGAATTCACCCCTCCACTTT. This encodes CATQGWTANSPLHF.

CDR3 sequence: CASSYGVPTDTQYF. CDR3 DNA sequence: TGTGCCAGCAGTTACGGAGTCCCCACAGATACGCAGTATTTT. This chain connects TRBV6-5 to TRBJ2-3; D remains ambiguous. The CDR3 has 14 residues. V lost 2 bases and J 2 bases, leaving 8 bases between the germline ends. The germline gives CDR1 MNHEY, CDR2 SVGAGI.

The chain combines TRBV10-1 with TRBJ1-3; D might be TRBD1 (5 bases). The CDR3 totals 16 residues. Trimming pared 10 bases from V and 2 bases from J, leaving 21 bases between. CDR1 and CDR2 from the germline V gene are WNHNN and SYGVQD (reference sequence). The CDR3 bases are TGCGCCACTCTCCTTACGCGGACAAGCCCTGGAAACACCATATATTTT. It translates to CATLLTRTSPGNTIYF.

V is TRBV5-4 and J is TRBJ2-4, with 10 bases identical to TRBD2. The V and J ends lost 4 bases and 6 bases, in that order; junction bases with no gene match: 10. The V gene's germline CDR1 is SGHNT and CDR2 YYREEE (reference sequence). The CDR3 covers 16 residues. The chain's CDR3 is CASSRAAGGQSNIQYF. DNA of the CDR3: TGTGCCAGCAGCCGTGCAGCGGGGGGGCAATCAAACATTCAGTACTTC.

The chain combines TRBV19 with TRBJ1-1, with unresolved D. The CDR3 length is 11 residues. Trimming cost V 4 bases and J 7 bases, with 7 bases left between them. The germline V gene encodes CDR1 LNHDA and CDR2 SQIVND (reference sequence). The CDR3 DNA follows: TGTGCCAGTAGTAGTCCAGATGAAGCTTTCTTT. It is translated as CASSSPDEAFF.

This chain uses TRBV7-8 with TRBJ1-6, with 8 bases matching TRBD1. J was trimmed by 7 bases and V by 5 bases; bases with no gene match: 4. The CDR3 sequence is 14 residues long. Germline V gene lookup returns CDR1 SGHVS and CDR2 FQNEAQ. The CDR3 reads CASSVRTGNSPLHF. The CDR3 DNA sequence: TGTGCCAGCAGCGTACGGACAGGGAATTCACCCCTCCACTTT.

This chain connects TRBV6-4 to TRBJ2-1; D is perhaps TRBD2 (6 bases). Germline CDR1 MRHNA, CDR2 SNTAGT. V lost 3 bases to trimming and J lost 5 bases, with 17 bases between them. CDR3 size: 16 residues. The DNA of the CDR3 is TGTGCCAGCAGTGAAAACAACGGGGGAGGACACAATGAGCAGTTCTTC. Translation: CASSENNGGGHNEQFF.

The chain couples TRBV9 to TRBJ1-2; a possible D gene is TRBD1 (6 bases). Trimming cost V 0 bases and J 2 bases, with 14 bases left between them. Germline assignment: CDR1 SGDLS and CDR2 YYNGEE. The CDR3 contains 16 residues. The CDR3 spells CASSVDLRGGNYGYTF. The CDR3 DNA reads as TGTGCCAGCAGCGTAGACCTGAGGGGGGGAAACTATGGCTACACCTTC.

The chain employs TRBV30 and TRBJ1-3; 7 bases match TRBD1. The CDR3 length is 13 residues. Germline V gene sequence: CDR1 GTSNPN, CDR2 SVGIG (reference sequence). Trimming removed 1 base from V and 5 bases from J; junction bases left unmatched: 2. The CDR3 DNA sequence: TGTGCCTGGAGTGAGGGGGCAAGAAACACCATATATTTT. It codes for CAWSEGARNTIYF.

The chain couples TRBV2 to TRBJ2-3, with a possible D match to TRBD2 (6 bases). This CDR3 has 13 amino acids. CDR1 and CDR2 from the germline V gene are SNHLY and FYNNEI. V was pared by 4 bases and J by 4 bases, with 9 bases between. This CDR3 reads CASSGGLSDTQYF. The CDR3 nucleotides read TGTGCCAGCAGTGGGGGACTTTCAGATACGCAGTATTTT. Combining the CDR3 with reference TRBV2 and TRBJ2-3 gives the whole variable domain EPEVTQTPSHQVTQMGQEVILRCVPISNHLYFYWYRQILGQKVEFLVSFYNNEISEKSEIFDDQFSVERPDGSNFTLKIRSTKLEDSAMYFCASSGGLSDTQYFGPGTRLTVL.

The rearrangement links TRBV28 to TRBJ1-2, with D possibly matching TRBD1 (5 bases). The germline V and J ends were trimmed by 7 bases and 0 bases, with 12 bases remaining between them. The CDR3 spans 14 residues. Germline V gene data show CDR1 as MDHEN and CDR2 as SYDVKM. Here the CDR3 reads CASTSGPPNYGYTF. CDR3 in DNA: TGTGCCAGCACGTCAGGGCCCCCTAACTATGGCTACACCTTC.

This chain joins TRBV7-3 and TRBJ2-1; D remains unclear. CDR1 and CDR2 from the germline V gene are SGHTA and FQGTGA. CDR3 size: 14 residues. V lost 6 bases and J lost 3, with 12 bases in between. This chain's CDR3 is CASRRLPGYNEQFF. CDR3 nucleotides: TGTGCCAGCAGGCGGCTCCCCGGCTACAATGAGCAGTTCTTC.

The J gene is TRBJ2-5, the V gene TRBV24-1; 8 nucleotides agree with TRBD1. Germline loops: CDR1 KGHDR, CDR2 SFDVKD. With V trimmed by 4 bases and J by 3 bases, 12 bases remained unmatched. The CDR3 covers 17 residues. This CDR3 is CATSEPFWDRTEETQYF. The CDR3 DNA reads as TGTGCCACCAGTGAGCCTTTTTGGGACAGGACCGAAGAGACCCAGTACTTC.

This clone appeared once. The genes are TRBV18 and TRBJ1-5; TRBD1 matches 10 bases. The CDR3 is 18 amino acids. Trimming cost V 6 bases and J 2 bases; bases outside gene matches: 13. Germline V CDR1 and CDR2: KGHSH, LQKENI. The CDR3 nucleotides read TGTGCCAGCTCCCCCGGGACAGGGGTCGGTGGGGGCAATCAGCCCCAGCATTTT. Amino acid sequence: CASSPGTGVGGGNQPQHF. Filled out from reference TRBV18 and TRBJ1-5, the complete variable domain reads NAGVMQNPRHLVRRRGQEARLRCSPMKGHSHVYWYRQLPEEGLKFMVYLQKENIIDESGMPKERFSAEFPKEGPSILRIQQVVRGDSAAYFCASSPGTGVGGGNQPQHFGDGTRLSIL.

This chain connects TRBV7-9 to TRBJ1-1; 8 bases agree with TRBD1. Germline lookup yields CDR1 SEHNR and CDR2 FQNEAQ (reference sequence). The V gene end was trimmed by 5 bases and the J gene end by 2 bases; junction bases not matched to a gene: 7. CDR3 size: 15 residues. The CDR3 reads CASSMDRVANTEAFF. DNA of the CDR3: TGTGCCAGCAGCATGGACAGGGTAGCAAACACTGAAGCTTTCTTT.

This chain links TRBV6-6 with TRBJ1-5; D gene uncertain. V was shortened by 2 bases and J by 4 bases, with 15 bases between the two germline ends. CDR1 and CDR2 from the germline V gene are MNHNY and SVGAGI (reference sequence). CDR3 length: 16 amino acids. CDR3 coding DNA: TGTGCCAGCAGTTACGACGGCGGAACCCTTAATCAGCCCCAGCATTTT. Translating it yields CASSYDGGTLNQPQHF.

This chain links TRBV5-6 with TRBJ1-2; weak D call: TRBD1 (6 bases). CDR3 length equals 13 residues. The V gene's germline CDR1 is SGHDT and CDR2 YYEEEE. V was shortened by 4 bases and J by 4 bases, with 11 bases between the two germline ends. CDR3 in amino acids: CASSPNRVYGYTF. CDR3 coding DNA: TGTGCCAGCAGCCCCAACAGGGTCTATGGCTACACCTTC.

The chain recombines TRBV6-1 with TRBJ2-7; perhaps TRBD1 as D (5 bases). Deletions cut 3 bases from V and 2 bases from J, with 14 bases between. Germline-derived CDR1 and CDR2 are MNHNS and SASEGT. The CDR3 sequence is 15 residues long. The DNA of the CDR3 is TGTGCCAGCAGTGAGCAGGGATTGGAGCCCTACGAGCAGTACTTC. This sequence encodes CASSEQGLEPYEQYF.

The rearrangement uses TRBV4-3 and TRBJ2-3; 7 nucleotides agree with TRBD2. The CDR3 has 17 residues. The trim removed 0 bases at V and 2 bases at J, leaving 8 bases unmatched. In germline, CDR1 is LGHNA, CDR2 YSLEER. CDR3 in DNA: TGCGCCAGCAGCCAAGAGCTGGGGAGGGGCGTCACAGATACGCAGTATTTT. Protein sequence: CASSQELGRGVTDTQYF.